Each of the 22 T cell receptor beta chains below was sequenced from the same sample in a study of shared clonotypes between healthy human individuals. Terminally differentiated effector memory CD45RA+ cells were excluded by CCR7 positive selection of CD45RO-negative cells. Profiled with immunoSEQ multiplex PCR; TCRdb holds only in-frame clones, not every one. The table records some 1,900,000 clones, about 94% of them present only once. The specimen sequenced was naive CD8+ T cells sorted from blood. The receptor source for this set is a man younger than 35 in good health.

This chain joins TRBV27 and TRBJ1-1; the match to TRBD1 covers 10 bases. This CDR3 region has 15 residues. V trimming: 3 bases; J trimming: 4 bases; junction bases outside the gene matches: 5. Looked up from germline, CDR1 is MNHEY and CDR2 is SMNVEV (reference sequence). The CDR3 spells CASSFRQGAATEAFF. The CDR3 bases are TGTGCCAGCAGTTTTCGACAGGGGGCGGCCACTGAAGCTTTCTTT.

The chain uses TRBV27 and TRBJ2-1; unclear D gene. Germline V CDR1 and CDR2: MNHEY, SMNVEV (reference sequence). There are 13 residues in the CDR3. The V and J ends lost 8 bases and 3 bases respectively, with 11 bases between them. CDR3 sequence: CASGPVGYNEQFF. Written as DNA, the CDR3 is TGTGCCAGCGGACCTGTAGGCTACAATGAGCAGTTCTTC.

This rearrangement joins TRBV5-1 to TRBJ1-2; 9 nucleotides align to TRBD1. V dropped 3 bases and J dropped 5; count of bases not matched to a gene: 5. The CDR3 runs to 14 residues. The V gene's germline CDR1 is SGHRS and CDR2 YFSETQ. CDR3 sequence (DNA): TGCGCCAGCAGCTCATGGACAGGGGATTATGGCTACACCTTC. It codes for CASSSWTGDYGYTF.

The CDR3 spells CASSLEGQAWGAFF. Here the CDR3 DNA reads TGTGCCAGCAGCTTGGAGGGACAGGCCTGGGGAGCTTTCTTT. The chain links TRBV5-8 to TRBJ1-1; 8 nucleotides align to TRBD1. The CDR3 contains 14 residues. CDR1 and CDR2 (germline): SGHTS, YDEGEE. The V segment lost 0 bases and the J segment 10 bases; nucleotides outside the gene matches: 8.

This chain links TRBV5-8 with TRBJ1-1; tentative D call: TRBD1 (6 bases). Per the germline V gene, CDR1 is SGHTS and CDR2 is YDEGEE. Trimming stripped 9 bases from V and 0 bases from J, with 21 bases between. This CDR3 spans 16 amino acids. The chain's CDR3 is CATPDITGPMNTEAFF. DNA of the CDR3: TGTGCCACCCCCGATATTACAGGGCCCATGAACACTGAAGCTTTCTTT.

With regard to this clone: Other DNA sequences in this specimen translate into the identical CDR3. The V call is TRBV27, the J call TRBJ1-2; 8 bases map to TRBD1. This CDR3 is 14 amino acids long. Germline V gives CDR1 MNHEY, CDR2 SMNVEV (reference sequence). V lost 3 bases and J lost 6; bases outside the gene matches: 6. In DNA form, the CDR3 reads TGTGCCAGCAGTTTCTTACAGGGGGGTGATGGCTACACCTTC. This encodes CASSFLQGGDGYTF.

This clone came up once. The chain uses TRBV9 and TRBJ1-4; D is perhaps TRBD1 (5 bases). This CDR3 has 16 amino acids. Germline lookup yields CDR1 SGDLS and CDR2 YYNGEE. V was clipped by 3 bases and J by 3 bases, with 15 bases between them. The CDR3 here is CASSGSREAANEKLFF. The CDR3 DNA follows: TGTGCCAGCAGCGGAAGCAGGGAGGCGGCTAATGAAAAACTGTTTTTT. The whole variable domain, remainder taken from reference TRBV9 and TRBJ1-4, is DSGVTQTPKHLITATGQRVTLRCSPRSGDLSVYWYQQSLDQGLQFLIQYYNGEERAKGNILERFSAQQFPDLHSELNLSSLELGDSALYFCASSGSREAANEKLFFGSGTQLSVL.

The count of this clone is one. The gene calls are TRBV6-5 and TRBJ2-3, with no clear D. V was clipped by 5 bases and J by 7 bases, with 10 bases between them. The germline V gene encodes CDR1 MNHEY and CDR2 SVGAGI. The CDR3 loop spans 12 amino acids. Here the CDR3 DNA reads TGTGCCAGCAGTGACAACCGGAATACGCAGTATTTT. Translated, it gives CASSDNRNTQYF.

This chain joins TRBV9 and TRBJ2-6; D is ambiguous. Germline CDR1 is SGDLS and CDR2 is YYNGEE. Trimming removed 0 bases from V and 7 bases from J, with 14 bases in between. The CDR3 contains 16 residues. The CDR3 nucleotides read TGTGCCAGCAGCGTAGATGGCGCAGTCTCAGCCAACGTCCTGACTTTC. Protein product: CASSVDGAVSANVLTF.

This chain connects TRBV15 to TRBJ1-1, with D uncertain. Trimming pared 4 bases from V and 5 bases from J, leaving 14 bases between. The CDR3 spans 14 residues. Germline V gene sequence: CDR1 LNHNV, CDR2 YYDKDF (reference sequence). The CDR3 region is CATSNLVPGTEAFF. The CDR3 region has the DNA TGTGCCACCAGCAATTTGGTGCCAGGAACTGAAGCTTTCTTT.

The rearrangement joins TRBV5-1 to TRBJ2-7; TRBD1 matches at 9 bases. V was pared by 1 base and J by 5 bases, with 7 bases of the junction left unmatched. The CDR3 loop spans 15 amino acids. Germline assignment: CDR1 SGHRS and CDR2 YFSETQ. The CDR3: CASSLSGTGIHEQYF. The CDR3 bases are TGCGCCAGCAGCTTGAGTGGGACAGGGATACACGAGCAGTACTTC.

The J gene is TRBJ1-5, the V gene TRBV19; D call uncertain. V lost 4 bases and J 1 base, leaving 11 bases between the germline ends. The CDR3 consists of 15 residues. The germline gives CDR1 LNHDA, CDR2 SQIVND (reference sequence). The CDR3 nucleotides are TGTGCCAGTAGTACACCCCGGGAAAGCAATCAGCCCCAGCATTTT. This encodes CASSTPRESNQPQHF. Full variable domain (outside the CDR3, taken from reference TRBV19 and TRBJ1-5): DGGITQSPKYLFRKEGQNVTLSCEQNLNHDAMYWYRQDPGQGLRLIYYSQIVNDFQKGDIAEGYSVSREKKESFPLTVTSAQKNPTAFYLCASSTPRESNQPQHFGDGTRLSIL.

V is TRBV10-2 and J is TRBJ2-5; D is undetermined. V lost 0 bases and J 5 bases, leaving 4 bases between the germline ends. Germline CDR1 and CDR2: WSHSY and SAAADI. The CDR3 covers 12 residues. CDR3 residues: CASSESMETQYF. The CDR3 coding sequence is TGCGCCAGCAGTGAGTCGATGGAGACCCAGTACTTC.

The chain has TRBV5-1 and TRBJ2-3, with TRBD2 matching over 10 bases. Germline trimming cut 7 bases from V and 4 bases from J; bases unmatched to any gene: 6. This CDR3 has 14 residues. Germline V gene lookup returns CDR1 SGHRS and CDR2 YFSETQ. CDR3: CASGVAGGADTQYF. CDR3 sequence (DNA): TGCGCCAGCGGAGTAGCGGGGGGCGCAGATACGCAGTATTTT.

The CDR3 DNA reads as TGTGCCAGTAGTCCTTTCCTCTCCTACGAGCAGTACTTC. Its protein is CASSPFLSYEQYF. V gene TRBV19 combines with J gene TRBJ2-7; D unresolved. Trimming took off 5 bases at V and 0 bases at J, with 8 bases between the two ends. This CDR3 has 13 residues. Germline CDR1 LNHDA, CDR2 SQIVND (reference sequence).

This chain joins TRBV2 and TRBJ2-7; 10 bases fit TRBD2. The CDR3 runs 16 residues. J was trimmed by 4 bases and V by 0 bases; bases with no gene match: 6. Germline V CDR1 and CDR2: SNHLY, FYNNEI. CDR3 in DNA: TGTGCCAGCAGTGAAGCGAGCGGGGGGGACCCTTACGAGCAGTACTTC. Its protein product is CASSEASGGDPYEQYF.

The chain has TRBV19 and TRBJ1-4, with no clear D. CDR1 and CDR2 from the germline V gene are LNHDA and SQIVND (reference sequence). CDR3 size: 15 residues. V was trimmed by 3 bases and J by 8 bases, leaving 16 bases between them. The CDR3 spells CASSMLAGYGEKLFF. The CDR3 coding sequence is TGTGCCAGTAGTATGCTGGCCGGGTACGGCGAAAAACTGTTTTTT.

For the CDR3, the DNA is TGCGCCAGCAGCGCCTCCGGGACTAGCGGGAGTATGATCTACGAGCAGTACTTC. This translates into CASSASGTSGSMIYEQYF. This chain links TRBV5-1 with TRBJ2-7; 14 bases are a match to TRBD2. The V segment lost 4 bases and the J segment 3 bases; nucleotides outside the gene matches: 12. In germline, CDR1 is SGHRS, CDR2 YFSETQ. This CDR3 contains 18 residues.

The rearrangement uses TRBV29-1 and TRBJ2-1, with a possible D match to TRBD2 (5 bases). CDR1 and CDR2 (germline): SQVTM, ANQGSEA. The CDR3 length is 11 residues. Trimming pared 7 bases from V and 9 bases from J, leaving 13 bases between. The CDR3 region is CSAISGTEQFF. In DNA form, the CDR3 reads TGCAGCGCCATCAGCGGTACTGAGCAGTTCTTC.

This rearrangement joins TRBV7-9 to TRBJ2-4; D call uncertain. CDR3 length equals 18 residues. Trimming shortened V by 5 bases and J by 0 bases, and 20 bases separated the two germline ends. Germline V gene sequence: CDR1 SEHNR, CDR2 FQNEAQ (reference sequence). In DNA, the CDR3 is TGTGCCAGCAGCCCTCTCCCCCTCTCCGGTATAGCCAAAAACATTCAGTACTTC. Amino acids: CASSPLPLSGIAKNIQYF.

The rearrangement uses TRBV29-1 and TRBJ1-1; 7 nucleotides match TRBD1. Looked up from germline, CDR1 is SQVTM and CDR2 is ANQGSEA. This CDR3 has 14 amino acids. J gave up 7 bases and V 3 bases, and 11 bases lay outside the gene matches. DNA for the CDR3: TGCAGCGTTGAGGAGACAGGGTTTGGGGGTGAAGCTTTCTTT. This encodes CSVEETGFGGEAFF.

The chain uses TRBV7-2 and TRBJ1-4; D remains ambiguous. The V and J ends lost 1 base and 6 bases respectively, with 9 bases between them. The CDR3 sequence is 14 residues long. Germline V gene lookup returns CDR1 SGHTA and CDR2 FQGNSA. The CDR3 DNA sequence: TGTGCCAGCAGCTTAGAAGTGGTGGATGAAAAACTGTTTTTT. This translates into CASSLEVVDEKLFF.